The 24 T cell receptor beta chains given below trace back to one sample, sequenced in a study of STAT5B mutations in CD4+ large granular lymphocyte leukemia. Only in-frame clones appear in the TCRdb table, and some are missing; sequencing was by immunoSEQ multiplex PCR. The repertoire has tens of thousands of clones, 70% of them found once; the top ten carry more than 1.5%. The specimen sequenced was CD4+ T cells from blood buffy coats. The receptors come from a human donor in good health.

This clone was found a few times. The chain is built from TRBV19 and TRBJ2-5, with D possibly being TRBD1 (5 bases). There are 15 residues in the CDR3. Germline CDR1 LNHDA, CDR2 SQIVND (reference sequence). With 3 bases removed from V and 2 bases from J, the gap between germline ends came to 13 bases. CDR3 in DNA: TGTGCCAGTAGTATCTGGGCAGGGCCGCAAGAGACCCAGTACTTC. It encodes CASSIWAGPQETQYF. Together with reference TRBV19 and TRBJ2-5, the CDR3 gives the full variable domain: DGGITQSPKYLFRKEGQNVTLSCEQNLNHDAMYWYRQDPGQGLRLIYYSQIVNDFQKGDIAEGYSVSREKKESFPLTVTSAQKNPTAFYLCASSIWAGPQETQYFGPGTRLLVL.

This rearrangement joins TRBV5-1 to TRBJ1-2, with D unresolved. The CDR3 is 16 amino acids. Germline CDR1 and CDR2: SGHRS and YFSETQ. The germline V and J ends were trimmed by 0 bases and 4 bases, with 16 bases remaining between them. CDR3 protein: CASSLESRVGGYGYTF. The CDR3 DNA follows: TGCGCCAGCAGCTTGGAGAGTCGGGTTGGAGGCTATGGCTACACCTTC.

The CDR3 bases are TGCAGCGTTTGCCGCCAGGAAGGGACTGAAGCTTTCTTT. Translated, it gives CSVCRQEGTEAFF. The chain couples TRBV29-1 to TRBJ1-1; no clear D. CDR3 length: 13 residues. The germline gives CDR1 SQVTM, CDR2 ANQGSEA. Trimming cost V 5 bases and J 5 bases, with 15 bases left between them. Full variable domain (rest looked up from reference TRBV29-1 and TRBJ1-1): SAVISQKPSRDICQRGTSLTIQCQVDSQVTMMFWYRQQPGQSLTLIATANQGSEATYESGFVIDKFPISRPNLTFSTLTVSNMSPEDSSIYLCSVCRQEGTEAFFGQGTRLTVV.

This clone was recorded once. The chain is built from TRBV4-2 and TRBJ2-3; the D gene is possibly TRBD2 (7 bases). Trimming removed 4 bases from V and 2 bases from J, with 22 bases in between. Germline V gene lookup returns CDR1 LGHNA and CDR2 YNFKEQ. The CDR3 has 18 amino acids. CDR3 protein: CASSPSTIPGGHTDTQYF. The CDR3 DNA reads TGTGCCAGCAGCCCTAGTACAATCCCCGGGGGGCACACAGATACGCAGTATTTT.

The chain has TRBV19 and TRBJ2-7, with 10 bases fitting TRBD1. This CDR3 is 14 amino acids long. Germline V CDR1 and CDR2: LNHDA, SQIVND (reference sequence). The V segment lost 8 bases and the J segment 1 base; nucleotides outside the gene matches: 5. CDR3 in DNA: TGTGCCAGTTCCCGGGACAGGGGTTCCTACGAGCAGTACTTC. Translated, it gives CASSRDRGSYEQYF.

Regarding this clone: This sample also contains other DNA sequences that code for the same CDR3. As DNA, the CDR3 is TGTGCCAGCAGCGGCCCCGGGCTCCAAGAGACCCAGTACTTC. Amino acids: CASSGPGLQETQYF. This sequence joins TRBV7-8 and TRBJ2-5; D not resolved. The germline V gene encodes CDR1 SGHVS and CDR2 FQNEAQ. The germline V and J ends were trimmed by 5 bases and 1 base, with 11 bases remaining between them. This CDR3 has 14 residues.

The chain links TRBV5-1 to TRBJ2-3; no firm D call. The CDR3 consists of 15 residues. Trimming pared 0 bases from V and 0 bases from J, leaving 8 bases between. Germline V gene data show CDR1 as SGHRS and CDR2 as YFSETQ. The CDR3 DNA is TGCGCCAGCAGCTTGGTGGCAGGTAGCACAGATACGCAGTATTTT. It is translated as CASSLVAGSTDTQYF.

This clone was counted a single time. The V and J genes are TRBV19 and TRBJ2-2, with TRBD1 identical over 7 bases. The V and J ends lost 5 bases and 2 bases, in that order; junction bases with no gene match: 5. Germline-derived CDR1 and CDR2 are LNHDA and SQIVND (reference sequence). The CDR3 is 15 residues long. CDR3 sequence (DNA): TGTGCCAGTAGTCCAGGGGACAGTAACACCGGGGAGCTGTTTTTT. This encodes CASSPGDSNTGELFF.

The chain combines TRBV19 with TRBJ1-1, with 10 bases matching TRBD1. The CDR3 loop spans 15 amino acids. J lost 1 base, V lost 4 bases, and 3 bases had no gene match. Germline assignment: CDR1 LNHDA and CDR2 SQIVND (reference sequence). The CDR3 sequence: CASSTRTGGNTEAFF. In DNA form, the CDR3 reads TGTGCCAGTAGTACCAGGACAGGGGGGAACACTGAAGCTTTCTTT.

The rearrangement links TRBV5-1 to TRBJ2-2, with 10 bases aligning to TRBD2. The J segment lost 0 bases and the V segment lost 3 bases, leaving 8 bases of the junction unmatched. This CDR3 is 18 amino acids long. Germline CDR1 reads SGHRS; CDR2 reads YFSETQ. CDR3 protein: CASSSVTSGVTNTGELFF. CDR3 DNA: TGCGCCAGCAGCTCCGTAACTAGCGGGGTAACGAACACCGGGGAGCTGTTTTTT. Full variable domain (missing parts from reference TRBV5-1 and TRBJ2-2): KAGVTQTPRYLIKTRGQQVTLSCSPISGHRSVSWYQQTPGQGLQFLFEYFSETQRNKGNFPGRFSGRQFSNSRSEMNVSTLELGDSALYLCASSSVTSGVTNTGELFFGEGSRLTVL.

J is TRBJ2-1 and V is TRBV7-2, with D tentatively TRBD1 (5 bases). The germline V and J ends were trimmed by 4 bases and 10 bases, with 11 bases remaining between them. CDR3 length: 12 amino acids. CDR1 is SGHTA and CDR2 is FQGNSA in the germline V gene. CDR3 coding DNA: TGTGCCAGCAGCTCTACAGGACCCGAGCAGTTCTTC. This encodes CASSSTGPEQFF.

The DNA for the CDR3 is TGTGCCAGTAGTATTACGCGGGGAAACACCGGGGAGCTGTTTTTT. Amino acid sequence: CASSITRGNTGELFF. The V and J genes are TRBV19 and TRBJ2-2; weak D call: TRBD2 (6 bases). V lost 3 bases, J lost 2 bases, and 10 bases lay in between. Germline loops: CDR1 LNHDA, CDR2 SQIVND (reference sequence). The CDR3 extends over 15 amino acids.

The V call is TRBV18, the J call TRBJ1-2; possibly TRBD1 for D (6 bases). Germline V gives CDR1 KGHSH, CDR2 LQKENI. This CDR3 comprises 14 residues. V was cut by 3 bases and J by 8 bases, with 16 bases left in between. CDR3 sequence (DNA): TGTGCCAGCTCACCGACTAGGACAGAATTCGGCTACACCTTC. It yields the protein CASSPTRTEFGYTF.

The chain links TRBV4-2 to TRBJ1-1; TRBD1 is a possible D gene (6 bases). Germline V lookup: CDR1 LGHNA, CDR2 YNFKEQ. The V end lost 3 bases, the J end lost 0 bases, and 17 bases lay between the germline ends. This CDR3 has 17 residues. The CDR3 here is CASSHEVGGAMNTEAFF. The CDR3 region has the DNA TGTGCCAGCAGCCACGAGGTAGGGGGGGCAATGAACACTGAAGCTTTCTTT.

As DNA, the CDR3 is TGTGCCAGTAGTTCGAGGGACAGAATCAACTATGGCTACACCTTC. It codes for CASSSRDRINYGYTF. V is TRBV19 and J is TRBJ1-2; TRBD1 agrees at 7 bases. The germline V gene encodes CDR1 LNHDA and CDR2 SQIVND (reference sequence). Trimming at V came to 5 bases and at J to 2 bases, leaving 8 bases not matched to a gene. The CDR3 covers 15 residues.

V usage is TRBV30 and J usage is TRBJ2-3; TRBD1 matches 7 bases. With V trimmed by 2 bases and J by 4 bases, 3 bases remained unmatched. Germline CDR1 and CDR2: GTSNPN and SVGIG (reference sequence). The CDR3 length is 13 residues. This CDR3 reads CAWSFTGADTQYF. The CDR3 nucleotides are TGTGCCTGGAGTTTCACAGGGGCAGATACGCAGTATTTT.

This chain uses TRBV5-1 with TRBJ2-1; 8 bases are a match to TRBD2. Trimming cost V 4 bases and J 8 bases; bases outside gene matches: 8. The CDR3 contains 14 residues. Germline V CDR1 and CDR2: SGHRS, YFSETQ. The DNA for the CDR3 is TGCGCCAGCAGCGGCGGGGGGACCGTGGATGAGCAGTTCTTC. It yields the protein CASSGGGTVDEQFF.

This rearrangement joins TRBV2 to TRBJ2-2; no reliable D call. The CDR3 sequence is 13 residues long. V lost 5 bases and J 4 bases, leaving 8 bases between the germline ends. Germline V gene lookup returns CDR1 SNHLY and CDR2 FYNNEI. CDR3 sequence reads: CASSFGPTGELFF. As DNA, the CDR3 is TGTGCCAGCAGTTTTGGCCCCACCGGGGAGCTGTTTTTT.

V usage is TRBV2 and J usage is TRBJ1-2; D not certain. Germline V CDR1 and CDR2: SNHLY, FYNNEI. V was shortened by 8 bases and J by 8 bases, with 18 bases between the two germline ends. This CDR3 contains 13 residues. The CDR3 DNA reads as TGTGCCAGCCGCTTAGAGGGTGGCAGAGGCTACACCTTC. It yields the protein CASRLEGGRGYTF.

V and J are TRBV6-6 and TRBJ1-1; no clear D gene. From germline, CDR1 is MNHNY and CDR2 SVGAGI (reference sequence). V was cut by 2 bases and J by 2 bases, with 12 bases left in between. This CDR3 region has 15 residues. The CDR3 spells CASSYPLTANTEAFF. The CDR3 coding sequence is TGTGCCAGCAGTTACCCACTGACCGCTAACACTGAAGCTTTCTTT.

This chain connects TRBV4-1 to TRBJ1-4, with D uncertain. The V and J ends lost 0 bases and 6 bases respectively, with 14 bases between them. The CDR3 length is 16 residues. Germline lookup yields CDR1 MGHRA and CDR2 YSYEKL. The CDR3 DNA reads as TGCGCCAGCAGCCAAGATTTCCCAGGAGGGTATGAAAAACTGTTTTTT. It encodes CASSQDFPGGYEKLFF.

The CDR3 sequence is CASRASSGSGYEQYF. Written as DNA, the CDR3 is TGTGCCAGCAGGGCGTCTAGCGGGAGTGGCTACGAGCAGTACTTC. This sequence joins TRBV28 and TRBJ2-7; 10 positions match TRBD2. The germline CDR1 and CDR2 sequences are MDHEN and SYDVKM. The V gene end was trimmed by 6 bases and the J gene end by 3 bases; junction bases not matched to a gene: 8. The CDR3 extends over 15 amino acids.

The CDR3: CASSESTGTLGETQYF. The CDR3 DNA reads as TGCGCCAGCAGTGAGTCGACCGGGACTCTCGGAGAGACCCAGTACTTC. The V and J genes are TRBV10-2 and TRBJ2-5; D is perhaps TRBD2 (6 bases). The CDR3 loop spans 16 amino acids. Trimming took off 0 bases at V and 4 bases at J, with 15 bases between the two ends. Germline V gene data show CDR1 as WSHSY and CDR2 as SAAADI.

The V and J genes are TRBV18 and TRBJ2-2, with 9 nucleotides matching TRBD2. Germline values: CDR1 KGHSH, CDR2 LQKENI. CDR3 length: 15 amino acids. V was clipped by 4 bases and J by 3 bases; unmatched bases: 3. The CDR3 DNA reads TGTGCCAGCTCACGGACTAGCGAGTACACCGGGGAGCTGTTTTTT. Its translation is CASSRTSEYTGELFF.